This TCR beta chain appears in the sequencing data of a study of Ad26.COV2.S vaccination and SARS-CoV-2 variants. Germline CDR1 is LNHNV and CDR2 is YYDKDF (reference sequence). The CDR3 covers 15 residues. Unmatched junction bases numbered 10, after V lost 5 bases and J lost 7 bases. Described treatment: some 19 received Ad26.COV2.S at low or high dose, single or two shots; roughly five received placebo; per-sample allocation not given. Sampling occurred on day 63 after the first vaccine or placebo injection. Some clones are missing from TCRdb's copy, which holds only in-frame ones; the method was immunoSEQ multiplex PCR. The sample lists roughly 450,000 clones, around 90% occurring once.

The clonotype originates from a person between 18 and 59 years old who received the Ad26.COV2.S COVID-19 vaccine or a placebo. The source was peripheral blood, collected in a trial of Ad26.COV2.S vaccine versus placebo. V and J are TRBV15 and TRBJ1-4; 7 bases align to TRBD1. DNA for the CDR3: TGTGCCACCAGCGCAAACGACAGGGTATCTGAAAAACTGTTTTTT. This translates into CATSANDRVSEKLFF.